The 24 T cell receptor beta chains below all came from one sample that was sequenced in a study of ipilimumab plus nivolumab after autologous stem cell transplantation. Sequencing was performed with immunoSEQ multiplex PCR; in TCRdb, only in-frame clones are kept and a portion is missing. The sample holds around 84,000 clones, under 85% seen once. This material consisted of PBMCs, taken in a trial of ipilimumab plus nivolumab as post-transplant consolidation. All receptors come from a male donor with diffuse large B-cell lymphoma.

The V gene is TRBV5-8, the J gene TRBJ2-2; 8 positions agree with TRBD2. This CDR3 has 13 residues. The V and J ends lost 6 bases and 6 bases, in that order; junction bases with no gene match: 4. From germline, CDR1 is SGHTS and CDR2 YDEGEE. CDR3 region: CASTRRGAGELFF. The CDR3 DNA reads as TGTGCCAGCACCCGGCGGGGGGCCGGGGAGCTGTTTTTT.

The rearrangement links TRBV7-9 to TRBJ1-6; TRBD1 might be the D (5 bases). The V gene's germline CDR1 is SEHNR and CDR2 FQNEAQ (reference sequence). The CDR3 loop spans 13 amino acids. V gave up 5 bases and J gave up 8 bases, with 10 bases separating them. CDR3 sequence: CASSGTRDSPLHF. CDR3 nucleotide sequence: TGTGCCAGCAGCGGGACGAGAGATTCACCCCTCCACTTT.

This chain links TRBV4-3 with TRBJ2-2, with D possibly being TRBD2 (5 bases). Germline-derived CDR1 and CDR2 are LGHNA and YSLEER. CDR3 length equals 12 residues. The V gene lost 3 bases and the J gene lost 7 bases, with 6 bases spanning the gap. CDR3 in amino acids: CASSQGDGELFF. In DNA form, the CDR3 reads TGCGCCAGCAGCCAGGGAGACGGGGAGCTGTTTTTT.

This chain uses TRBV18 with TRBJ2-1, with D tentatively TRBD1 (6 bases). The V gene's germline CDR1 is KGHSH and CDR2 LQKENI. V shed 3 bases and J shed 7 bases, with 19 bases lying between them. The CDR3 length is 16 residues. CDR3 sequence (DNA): TGTGCCAGCTCACCTTACTCCACAGGGTCATGGAATGAGCAGTTCTTC. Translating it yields CASSPYSTGSWNEQFF.

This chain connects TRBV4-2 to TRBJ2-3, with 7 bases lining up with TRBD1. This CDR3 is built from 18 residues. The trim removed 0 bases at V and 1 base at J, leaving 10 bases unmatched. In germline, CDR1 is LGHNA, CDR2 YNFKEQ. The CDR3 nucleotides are TGTGCCAGCAGCCAAGATCCCCAGGGGGAGAGACGCACAGATACGCAGTATTTT. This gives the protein CASSQDPQGERRTDTQYF.

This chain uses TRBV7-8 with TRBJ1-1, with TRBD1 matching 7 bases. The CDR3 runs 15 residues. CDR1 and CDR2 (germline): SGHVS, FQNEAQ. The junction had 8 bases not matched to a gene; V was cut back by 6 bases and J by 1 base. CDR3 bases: TGTGCCAGCAGTATCGCAAGGGGGCCGAACACTGAAGCTTTCTTT. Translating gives CASSIARGPNTEAFF.

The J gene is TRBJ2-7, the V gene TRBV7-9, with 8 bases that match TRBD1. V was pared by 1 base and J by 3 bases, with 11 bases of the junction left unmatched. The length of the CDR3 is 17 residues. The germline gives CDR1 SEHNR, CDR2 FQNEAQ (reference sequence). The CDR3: CASSLGGTGTRNYEQYF. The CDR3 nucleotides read TGTGCCAGCAGCTTAGGAGGGACAGGTACCAGAAACTACGAGCAGTACTTC.

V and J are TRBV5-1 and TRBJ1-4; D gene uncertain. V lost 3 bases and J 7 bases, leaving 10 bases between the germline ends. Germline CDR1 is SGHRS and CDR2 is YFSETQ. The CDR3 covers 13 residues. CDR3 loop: CASSSYESEKLFF. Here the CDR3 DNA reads TGCGCCAGCAGCTCGTACGAGAGTGAAAAACTGTTTTTT.

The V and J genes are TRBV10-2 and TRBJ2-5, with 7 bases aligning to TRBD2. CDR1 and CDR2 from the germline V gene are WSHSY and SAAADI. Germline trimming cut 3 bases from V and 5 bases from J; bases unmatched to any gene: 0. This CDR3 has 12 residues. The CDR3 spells CASSELAETQYF. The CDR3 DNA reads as TGCGCCAGCAGTGAACTAGCGGAGACCCAGTACTTC.

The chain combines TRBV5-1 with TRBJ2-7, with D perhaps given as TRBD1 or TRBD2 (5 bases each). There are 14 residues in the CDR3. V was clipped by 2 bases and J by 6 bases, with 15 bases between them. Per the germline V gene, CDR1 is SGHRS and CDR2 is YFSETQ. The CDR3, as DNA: TGCGCCAGCAGCTTAGGGGAGCTGGAGACCGAGCAGTACTTC. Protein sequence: CASSLGELETEQYF.

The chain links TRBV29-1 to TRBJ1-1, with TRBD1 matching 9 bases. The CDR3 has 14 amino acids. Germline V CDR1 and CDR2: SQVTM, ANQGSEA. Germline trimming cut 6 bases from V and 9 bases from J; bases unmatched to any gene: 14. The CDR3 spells CSVFPGQGPNKAFF. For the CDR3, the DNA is TGCAGCGTGTTTCCGGGACAGGGCCCCAACAAAGCTTTCTTT.

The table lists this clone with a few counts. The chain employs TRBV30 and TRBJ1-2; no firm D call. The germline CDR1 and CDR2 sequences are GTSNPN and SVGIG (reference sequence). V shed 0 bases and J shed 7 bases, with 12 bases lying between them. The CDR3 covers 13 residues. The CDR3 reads CAWSVGLGGGYTF. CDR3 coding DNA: TGTGCCTGGAGTGTTGGTTTGGGCGGTGGCTACACCTTC.

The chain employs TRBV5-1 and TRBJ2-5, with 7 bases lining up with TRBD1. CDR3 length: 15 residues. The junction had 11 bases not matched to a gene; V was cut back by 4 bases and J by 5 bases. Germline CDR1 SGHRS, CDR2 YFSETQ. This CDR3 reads CASSPDRALAETQYF. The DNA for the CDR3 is TGCGCCAGCAGCCCAGACAGGGCTTTGGCGGAGACCCAGTACTTC.

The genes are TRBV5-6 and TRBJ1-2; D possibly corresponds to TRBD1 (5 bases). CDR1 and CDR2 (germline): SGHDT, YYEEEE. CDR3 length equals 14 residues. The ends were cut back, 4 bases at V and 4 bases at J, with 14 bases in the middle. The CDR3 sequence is CASSPGRYFYGYTF. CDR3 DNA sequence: TGTGCCAGCAGCCCGGGACGGTACTTCTATGGCTACACCTTC.

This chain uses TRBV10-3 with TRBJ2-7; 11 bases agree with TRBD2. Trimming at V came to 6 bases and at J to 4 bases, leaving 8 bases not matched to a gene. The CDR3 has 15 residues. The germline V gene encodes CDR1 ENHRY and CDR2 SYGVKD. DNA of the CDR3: TGTGCCATCAGACAAACTAGCGGGGGCTGGTACGAGCAGTACTTC. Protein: CAIRQTSGGWYEQYF.

CDR3 bases: TGTGCCAGCAGTCTAAACAGGGGCGAGCAGTACTTC. It is translated as CASSLNRGEQYF. The J gene is TRBJ2-7, the V gene TRBV7-8; 7 bases match TRBD1. The V gene end was trimmed by 6 bases and the J gene end by 6 bases; junction bases not matched to a gene: 5. The CDR3 is 12 residues long. CDR1 SGHVS and CDR2 FQNEAQ come from the germline V gene.

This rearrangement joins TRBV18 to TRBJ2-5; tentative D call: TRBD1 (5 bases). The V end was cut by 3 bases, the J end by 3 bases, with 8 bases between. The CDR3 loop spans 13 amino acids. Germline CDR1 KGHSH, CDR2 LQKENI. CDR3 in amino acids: CASSPGLKETQYF. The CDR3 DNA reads TGTGCCAGCTCACCGGGGCTAAAAGAGACCCAGTACTTC.

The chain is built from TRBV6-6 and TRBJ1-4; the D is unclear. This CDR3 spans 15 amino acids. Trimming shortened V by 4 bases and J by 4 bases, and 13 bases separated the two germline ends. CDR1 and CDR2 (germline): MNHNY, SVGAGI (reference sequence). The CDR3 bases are TGTGCCAGCAGTTCCCCGGGGAATGGTAATGAAAAACTGTTTTTT. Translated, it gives CASSSPGNGNEKLFF.

CDR3 sequence reads: CASSSPSGTEATNEKLFF. The CDR3 nucleotides are TGTGCCAGCAGTTCCCCCTCCGGGACGGAGGCAACTAATGAAAAACTGTTTTTT. The chain uses TRBV7-2 and TRBJ1-4; TRBD1 is a possible D gene (5 bases). The V end lost 6 bases, the J end lost 0 bases, and 20 bases lay between the germline ends. This CDR3 contains 18 residues. Germline CDR1 reads SGHTA; CDR2 reads FQGNSA.

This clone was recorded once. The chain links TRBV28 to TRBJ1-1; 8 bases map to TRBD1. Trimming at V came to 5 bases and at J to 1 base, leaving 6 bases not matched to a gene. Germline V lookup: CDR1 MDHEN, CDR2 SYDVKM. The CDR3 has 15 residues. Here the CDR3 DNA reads TGTGCCAGCAGTAGTCAGGGGGCTTGGAACACTGAAGCTTTCTTT. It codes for CASSSQGAWNTEAFF.

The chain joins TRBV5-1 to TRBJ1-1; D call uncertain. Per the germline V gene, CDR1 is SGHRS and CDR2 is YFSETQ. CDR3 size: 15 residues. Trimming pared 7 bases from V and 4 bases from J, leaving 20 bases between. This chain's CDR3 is CASHPGGSVGTEAFF. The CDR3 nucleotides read TGCGCCAGCCACCCGGGTGGCAGTGTAGGCACTGAAGCTTTCTTT.

CDR3 coding DNA: TGTGCCTGGAGCGTAGCGGGGGGGCTGTCAGATACGCAGTATTTT. It is translated as CAWSVAGGLSDTQYF. The J gene is TRBJ2-3, the V gene TRBV30; 11 nucleotides match TRBD2. This CDR3 region has 15 residues. The V gene's germline CDR1 is GTSNPN and CDR2 SVGIG (reference sequence). Trimming took 3 bases from V and 4 from J; bases not matched to a gene: 6.

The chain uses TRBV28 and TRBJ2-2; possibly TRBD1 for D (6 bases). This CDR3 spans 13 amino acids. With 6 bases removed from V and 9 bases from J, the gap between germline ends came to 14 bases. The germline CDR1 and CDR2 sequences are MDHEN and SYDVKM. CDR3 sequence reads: CASSRNQGRELFF. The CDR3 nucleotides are TGTGCCAGCAGCCGAAACCAGGGGAGGGAGCTGTTTTTT.

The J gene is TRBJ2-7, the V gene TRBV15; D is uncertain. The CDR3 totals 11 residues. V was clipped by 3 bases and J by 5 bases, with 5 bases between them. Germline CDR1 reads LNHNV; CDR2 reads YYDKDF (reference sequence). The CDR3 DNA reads TGTGCCACCAGCAGGTTCCACGAGCAGTACTTC. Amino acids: CATSRFHEQYF.